This entry lists 23 T cell receptor beta chains sequenced from one sample in a study of T cells in Graves' hyperthyroidism and ophthalmopathy. Amplified TCR beta CDR3 regions came from RNA transcripts. First-round RT-PCR of the TCR CDR3 relied on the HTBI primer set. From the multiplex PCR reads, TCRdb called clonotypes with MiXCR, one entry per CDR3 protein. The repertoire holds about 480,000 distinct CDR3 sequences, with approximately 25% as singletons. Sample: blood. The origin of the receptors is a woman aged 25 to 39 with Graves' ophthalmopathy.

The V and J genes are TRBV14 and TRBJ1-2; D call uncertain. The germline V and J ends were trimmed by 0 bases and 8 bases, with 13 bases remaining between them. Looked up from germline, CDR1 is SGHDN and CDR2 is FVKESK. The CDR3 is 14 residues long. The CDR3 DNA sequence: TGTGCCAGCAGCCAAGATTTCCCGGCGGCAGGCTACACCTTC. As protein: CASSQDFPAAGYTF.

This clonotype was seen a few times. The V gene is TRBV29-1, the J gene TRBJ2-5; D uncertain. Germline V gene data show CDR1 as SQVTM and CDR2 as ANQGSEA. This CDR3 region has 14 residues. The V end was cut by 4 bases, the J end by 3 bases, with 15 bases between. Here the CDR3 DNA reads TGCAGCGTTGTTTTTGGTGAGACGGAAGAGACCCAGTACTTC. Encoded protein: CSVVFGETEETQYF.

This chain joins TRBV4-1 and TRBJ2-7, with D unclear. This CDR3 has 14 amino acids. Germline V gives CDR1 MGHRA, CDR2 YSYEKL. V lost 0 bases and J lost 0, with 6 bases in between. CDR3 coding DNA: TGCGCCAGCAGCCAAGAGGTAAACTCCTACGAGCAGTACTTC. Its protein product is CASSQEVNSYEQYF.

This clonotype has ten or more counts. The rearrangement uses TRBV20-1 and TRBJ2-5; 7 nucleotides align to TRBD1. V shed 6 bases and J 3 bases; nucleotides not matched to a gene: 7. There are 13 residues in the CDR3. From germline, CDR1 is DFQATT and CDR2 SNEGSKA (reference sequence). This CDR3 is CSARGDREETQYF. Here the CDR3 DNA reads TGCAGTGCGAGGGGTGACAGGGAAGAGACCCAGTACTTC.

In this sample, this clonotype turned up a few times. The chain is built from TRBV5-4 and TRBJ2-7; TRBD2 is a possible D gene (5 bases). CDR1 and CDR2 from the germline V gene are SGHNT and YYREEE (reference sequence). This CDR3 spans 16 amino acids. Trimming stripped 4 bases from V and 0 bases from J, with 17 bases between. The DNA of the CDR3 is TGTGCCAGCAGCGCGACCTCAGAGCGGAGCTCCTACGAGCAGTACTTC. Translating it yields CASSATSERSSYEQYF.

This clonotype was observed at least ten times. This sequence joins TRBV11-1 and TRBJ2-5; the D gene is possibly TRBD2 (7 bases). CDR3 length equals 14 residues. The V gene's germline CDR1 is SGHAT and CDR2 FQDESV (reference sequence). The V end lost 2 bases, the J end lost 5 bases, and 12 bases lay between the germline ends. The CDR3: CASSLSGGPETQYF. CDR3 coding DNA: TGTGCCAGCAGCTTATCCGGGGGGCCGGAGACCCAGTACTTC. The variable domain in full, completed from reference TRBV11-1 and TRBJ2-5, reads EAEVAQSPRYKITEKSQAVAFWCDPISGHATLYWYRQILGQGPELLVQFQDESVVDDSQLPKDRFSAERLKGVDSTLKIQPAELGDSAMYLCASSLSGGPETQYFGPGTRLLVL.

At least ten counts were recorded for this clonotype. The chain uses TRBV19 and TRBJ2-5, with D unresolved. This CDR3 is built from 12 residues. Trimming removed 6 bases from V and 1 base from J, with 6 bases in between. From germline, CDR1 is LNHDA and CDR2 SQIVND (reference sequence). The CDR3 nucleotides read TGTGCCAGTAGCGGACGCCAAGAGACCCAGTACTTC. It is translated as CASSGRQETQYF. The variable domain in full, completed from reference TRBV19 and TRBJ2-5, reads DGGITQSPKYLFRKEGQNVTLSCEQNLNHDAMYWYRQDPGQGLRLIYYSQIVNDFQKGDIAEGYSVSREKKESFPLTVTSAQKNPTAFYLCASSGRQETQYFGPGTRLLVL.

This chain joins TRBV2 and TRBJ1-1; D call uncertain. V was trimmed by 2 bases and J by 4 bases, leaving 14 bases between them. The CDR3 runs to 15 residues. In germline, CDR1 is SNHLY, CDR2 FYNNEI. CDR3 region: CASSETGLPGTEAFF. Here the CDR3 DNA reads TGTGCCAGCAGTGAAACTGGTCTCCCGGGCACTGAAGCTTTCTTT.

This clonotype was detected only a few times. The chain is built from TRBV28 and TRBJ2-4, with D possibly being TRBD1 (6 bases). Germline CDR1 is MDHEN and CDR2 is SYDVKM. The ends were cut back, 6 bases at V and 8 bases at J, with 17 bases in the middle. CDR3 length: 14 residues. The CDR3 reads CASSPQTGTDIQYF. In nucleotides, the CDR3 is TGTGCCAGCAGCCCTCAAACAGGGACGGACATTCAGTACTTC.

This clonotype has at least ten counts. The V gene is TRBV11-2, the J gene TRBJ2-7; either TRBD1 or TRBD2 may fit D (5 bases each). The CDR3 sequence is 13 residues long. Germline V gene data show CDR1 as SGHAT and CDR2 as FQNNGV. Trimming pared 0 bases from V and 11 bases from J, leaving 14 bases between. The CDR3: CASSLDLGVGKYF. The CDR3 coding sequence is TGTGCCAGCAGCTTAGATCTGGGGGTCGGGAAGTACTTC.

This clonotype showed up many times. This chain joins TRBV24-1 and TRBJ2-7; 8 bases fit TRBD1. The CDR3 is made up of 11 amino acids. Germline CDR1 and CDR2: KGHDR and SFDVKD. The V and J ends lost 9 bases and 6 bases, in that order; junction bases with no gene match: 3. The CDR3 DNA sequence: TGTGCCACCGGGACAGGACGCGAGCAGTACTTC. This sequence encodes CATGTGREQYF.

This clonotype has at least ten counts. The chain uses TRBV3-1 and TRBJ1-2; no clear D. Trimming cost V 5 bases and J 4 bases, with 8 bases left between them. The CDR3 is 12 amino acids. The germline gives CDR1 LGHDT, CDR2 YNNKEL (reference sequence). The CDR3 here is CASSFTAYGYTF. DNA for the CDR3: TGTGCCAGCAGCTTTACAGCCTATGGCTACACCTTC.

The chain's CDR3 is CASSLGATETQYF. CDR3 in DNA: TGTGCCAGCAGCTTGGGGGCTACAGAGACCCAGTACTTC. The rearrangement links TRBV7-8 to TRBJ2-5; D might be TRBD1 (6 bases). The V and J ends lost 3 bases and 4 bases respectively, with 9 bases between them. The CDR3 totals 13 residues. CDR1 and CDR2 from the germline V gene are SGHVS and FQNEAQ.

This clonotype came up many times. The genes are TRBV6-5 and TRBJ1-2; TRBD1 might be the D (6 bases). The ends were cut back, 2 bases at V and 8 bases at J, with 12 bases in the middle. The CDR3 consists of 13 residues. Germline CDR1 is MNHEY and CDR2 is SVGAGI. As DNA, the CDR3 is TGTGCCAGCAGTTACGCAGGGGAGGCGGGCTACACCTTC. The encoded protein is CASSYAGEAGYTF.

The chain links TRBV6-1 to TRBJ2-2; D is ambiguous. From germline, CDR1 is MNHNS and CDR2 SASEGT. With 4 bases removed from V and 3 bases from J, the gap between germline ends came to 12 bases. The CDR3 loop spans 15 amino acids. The CDR3 reads CASSAAGPYTGELFF. Here the CDR3 DNA reads TGTGCCAGCAGTGCCGCCGGGCCTTACACCGGGGAGCTGTTTTTT.

The chain employs TRBV20-1 and TRBJ2-7; D perhaps matches TRBD1 (7 bases). V lost 3 bases and J lost 3, with 12 bases in between. The CDR3 is made up of 13 amino acids. CDR1 and CDR2 from the germline V gene are DFQATT and SNEGSKA (reference sequence). This CDR3 reads CSARARGVYEQYF. The CDR3 region has the DNA TGCAGTGCTAGGGCCAGGGGGGTCTACGAGCAGTACTTC.

This clonotype was seen many times. The rearrangement uses TRBV6-1 and TRBJ2-7; 8 nucleotides match TRBD2. Trimming took 4 bases from V and 0 from J; bases not matched to a gene: 8. Germline V lookup: CDR1 MNHNS, CDR2 SASEGT. This CDR3 spans 16 amino acids. CDR3 amino acids: CASSAREGRSSYEQYF. CDR3 DNA sequence: TGTGCCAGCAGTGCCCGGGAGGGAAGGAGCTCCTACGAGCAGTACTTC.

With respect to this clonotype: A much larger clone is a single base away; this may be a read error. DNA of the CDR3: TGTGCCATCAGCTTAGAGGGCAGGAGTGGGCAGCCCCAGCATTTT. Protein: CAISLEGRSGQPQHF. The chain is built from TRBV11-2 and TRBJ1-5; D is unclear. CDR1 and CDR2 from the germline V gene are SGHAT and FQNNGV. The CDR3 runs 15 residues.

In the case of this clonotype: This may stem from a read error, because a much larger clone lies one nucleotide away. This chain connects TRBV11-3 to TRBJ2-5; D possibly corresponds to TRBD2 (7 bases). This CDR3 is 16 amino acids long. In germline, CDR1 is SGHNT, CDR2 YENEEA. CDR3 residues: CASSLARGGGEETQDF. DNA for the CDR3: TGTGCCAGCAGCTTGGCCCGGGGAGGGGGTGAGGAGACCCAGGACTTC.

This rearrangement joins TRBV3-1 to TRBJ2-7; 7 bases agree with TRBD1. The CDR3 consists of 11 residues. The trim removed 8 bases at V and 3 bases at J, leaving 1 base unmatched. Germline values: CDR1 LGHDT, CDR2 YNNKEL (reference sequence). The CDR3 reads CASGTDYEQYF. CDR3 coding DNA: TGTGCCAGCGGGACAGACTACGAGCAGTACTTC.

The chain joins TRBV10-3 to TRBJ1-1; tentatively, D is TRBD1 (6 bases). CDR3 length: 14 residues. Germline CDR1 reads ENHRY; CDR2 reads SYGVKD. V was shortened by 6 bases and J by 3 bases, with 14 bases between the two germline ends. CDR3 bases: TGTGCCATCAGGGTCACAGGGTCCGACACTGAAGCTTTCTTT. Its protein product is CAIRVTGSDTEAFF.

This clonotype came up once. This chain connects TRBV6-1 to TRBJ1-5; weak D call: TRBD1 (6 bases). The CDR3 extends over 15 amino acids. Trimming pared 3 bases from V and 4 bases from J, leaving 13 bases between. Germline loops: CDR1 MNHNS, CDR2 SASEGT. CDR3 in DNA: TGTGCCAGCAGTGAGATAGGGACACGAAATCAGCCCCAGCATTTT. Protein product: CASSEIGTRNQPQHF.

The genes are TRBV12-3 or TRBV12-4 and TRBJ1-2; D gene ambiguous. V was cut by 8 bases and J by 7 bases, with 14 bases left in between. This CDR3 spans 12 amino acids. CDR3 in amino acids: CASRLNEGGYTF. DNA for the CDR3: TGTGCCAGCCGCCTAAACGAAGGTGGCTACACCTTC.